This is a list of T cell receptor beta chains from one sample in a study of T-cell reconstitution after alpha-beta-depleted transplantation in children. TCRdb re-derived calls from the PCR reads in MiXCR, one entry per CDR3 protein. Of 140,000 to 150,000 distinct CDR3 sequences in the sample, 7.5% to 9% were seen once. The sequenced sample was PBMCs, mostly from graft donor cells, obtained 180 days after TCRalphabeta/CD19-depleted stem cell transplant. The receptors were sampled from a female patient aged 2-10 years who had a stem cell transplant for congenital amegakaryocytic thrombocytopenia, so the T cells may come from the graft donor. Both conserved end residues are part of each CDR3.

len,j_gene,v_gene,CDR3aa
13,TRBJ2-3,TRBV20-1,CSARGGARDTQYF
12,TRBJ2-5,TRBV10-3,CAVRDLQETQYF
13,TRBJ1-3,TRBV6-5,CASSVESGNTIYF
16,TRBJ1-6,TRBV12-3/TRBV12-4,CASSINRGSYNSPLHF
16,TRBJ2-1,TRBV14,CASSHTSGRGPMGQFF
17,TRBJ2-3,TRBV5-4,CASSLGLRRSSTDTQYF
15,TRBJ2-7,TRBV5-1,CASSPRAGAPYEQYF
15,TRBJ2-3,TRBV7-2,CASSNQASVADTQYF
14,TRBJ2-5,TRBV12-3/TRBV12-4,CASSVSGNGETQYF
14,TRBJ1-6,TRBV20-1,CSVNPAFGSSPLHF
13,TRBJ2-7,TRBV7-2,CASSPRIRVEQYF
14,TRBJ2-7,TRBV28,CASSVGGRTYEQYF